This T cell receptor beta chain was observed in a study of blood T cells in healthy people across ages. This clonotype was recorded only once. A sample-barcoded 5' primer and a J-beta primer mix were used in a second PCR of about 7 to 12 cycles. TCRdb itself ran the 5' RACE reads through MiXCR, one entry per CDR3 protein. This sample has fewer than 650,000 distinct CDR3 sequences, with about 27% found just once. The sample was also reused in another study, on T cells of mothers and their children.

This receptor was identified in a boy between 2 and 10 years old in good health. Sequenced material: blood.

CDR3: CASSAARGQGASYNEQFF. The CDR3 DNA follows: TGTGCCAGCAGTGCGGCCAGAGGACAGGGGGCTTCCTACAATGAGCAGTTCTTC. The gene calls are TRBV25-1 and TRBJ2-1, with 11 bases that match TRBD1. The germline CDR1 and CDR2 sequences are MGHDK and SYGVNS. V lost 4 bases to trimming and J lost 1 base; unmatched junction nucleotides: 9. The CDR3 totals 18 residues.